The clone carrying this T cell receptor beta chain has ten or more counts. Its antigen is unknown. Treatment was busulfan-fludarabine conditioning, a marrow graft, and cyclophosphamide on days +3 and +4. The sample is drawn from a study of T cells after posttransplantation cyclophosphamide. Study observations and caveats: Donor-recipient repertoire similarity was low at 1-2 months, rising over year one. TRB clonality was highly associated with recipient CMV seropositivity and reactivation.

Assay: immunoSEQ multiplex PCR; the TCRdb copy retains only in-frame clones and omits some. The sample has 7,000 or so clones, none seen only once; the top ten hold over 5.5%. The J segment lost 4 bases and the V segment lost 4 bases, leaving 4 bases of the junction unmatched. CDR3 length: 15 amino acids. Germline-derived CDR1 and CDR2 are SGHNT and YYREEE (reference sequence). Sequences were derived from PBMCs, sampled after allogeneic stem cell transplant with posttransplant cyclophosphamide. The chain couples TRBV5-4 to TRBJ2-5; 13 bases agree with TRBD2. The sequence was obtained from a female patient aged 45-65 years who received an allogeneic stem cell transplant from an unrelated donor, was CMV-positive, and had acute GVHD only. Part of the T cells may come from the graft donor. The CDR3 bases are TGTGCCAGCAGCGTGGGACTAGCGGGAATAGAGACCCAGTACTTC. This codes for CASSVGLAGIETQYF. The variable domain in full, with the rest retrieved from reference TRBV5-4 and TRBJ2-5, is ETGVTQSPTHLIKTRGQQVTLRCSSQSGHNTVSWYQQALGQGPQFIFQYYREEENGRGNFPPRFSGLQFPNYSSELNVNALELDDSALYLCASSVGLAGIETQYFGPGTRLLVL.